The next 31 T cell receptor beta chains were all read from a single sample in a study of shared clonotypes between healthy human individuals. Assay used: immunoSEQ multiplex PCR; TCRdb lists only in-frame clones, some missing. This repertoire shows approximately 2.5 million clones, just over 90% found once; its top ten account for under 0.15%. Input material: naive CD4+ T cells sorted from blood. Subset: CD45RA+ positively selected. Receptor source: a man aged 18 to 35 in good health.

The chain uses TRBV7-8 and TRBJ2-1; 9 nucleotides line up with TRBD2. The CDR3 is 16 amino acids. The V and J ends lost 5 bases and 0 bases, in that order; junction bases with no gene match: 5. From germline, CDR1 is SGHVS and CDR2 FQNEAQ. The CDR3 region is CASSSGGGVSYNEQFF. In nucleotides, the CDR3 is TGTGCCAGCAGCAGCGGCGGGGGGGTCTCCTACAATGAGCAGTTCTTC.

The gene calls are TRBV6-1 and TRBJ1-5; 10 bases map to TRBD1. Germline CDR1 MNHNS, CDR2 SASEGT. The CDR3 has 14 amino acids. V dropped 1 base and J dropped 15; count of bases not matched to a gene: 9. The CDR3 here is CASSEGLKGDRGHF. Here the CDR3 DNA reads TGTGCCAGCAGTGAAGGGCTTAAAGGGGACAGGGGGCATTTT.

The chain joins TRBV4-1 to TRBJ2-5; possibly TRBD2 for D (5 bases). V was cut by 1 base and J by 1 base, with 10 bases left in between. From germline, CDR1 is MGHRA and CDR2 YSYEKL. This CDR3 comprises 15 residues. The DNA of the CDR3 is TGCGCCAGCAGCCAAGTCGGGGTAATCCAAGAGACCCAGTACTTC. It specifies CASSQVGVIQETQYF.

The chain uses TRBV11-2 and TRBJ2-2; TRBD2 matches 7 bases. Germline values: CDR1 SGHAT, CDR2 FQNNGV. The length of the CDR3 is 16 residues. The ends lost 2 bases at V and 8 bases at J; junction bases unmatched: 11. The CDR3 reads CASSLRESRGKGELFF. CDR3 coding DNA: TGTGCCAGCAGCTTACGGGAGTCGCGGGGGAAAGGGGAGCTGTTTTTT.

The chain's CDR3 is CASSSDSGLVTYNEQFF. The CDR3 nucleotides read TGTGCCAGCAGCTCTGACTCGGGACTAGTGACTTACAATGAGCAGTTCTTC. The chain has TRBV7-9 and TRBJ2-1, with 8 bases matching TRBD2. The CDR3 is made up of 17 amino acids. The germline V gene has CDR1 SEHNR and CDR2 FQNEAQ (reference sequence). V lost 4 bases, J lost 4 bases, and 12 bases stayed unmatched.

Points on this clone: Other DNA sequences within the sample encode an identical CDR3. This rearrangement joins TRBV28 to TRBJ2-5; the D gene is possibly TRBD1 (5 bases). Germline CDR1 MDHEN, CDR2 SYDVKM. With 2 bases removed from V and 7 bases from J, the gap between germline ends came to 5 bases. The CDR3 spans 11 residues. Here the CDR3 reads CASSLRGTQYF. CDR3 DNA: TGTGCCAGCAGTTTAAGGGGGACCCAGTACTTC.

The rearrangement links TRBV7-9 to TRBJ2-7; TRBD1 might be the D (5 bases). The ends were cut back, 5 bases at V and 4 bases at J, with 12 bases in the middle. Germline-derived CDR1 and CDR2 are SEHNR and FQNEAQ (reference sequence). The CDR3 totals 13 residues. The CDR3 reads CASSPDMEYEQYF. For the CDR3, the DNA is TGTGCCAGCAGCCCGGACATGGAGTACGAGCAGTACTTC.

This clone was seen a handful of times. Within the sample, other DNA sequences also encode this same CDR3. This chain links TRBV6-5 with TRBJ1-5, with 7 bases identical to TRBD1. The V segment lost 5 bases and the J segment 2 bases; nucleotides outside the gene matches: 6. Germline CDR1 and CDR2: MNHEY and SVGAGI. The CDR3 has 15 residues. The CDR3 nucleotides are TGTGCCAGCAGTGGAACAGGGGTGGGCAATCAGCCCCAGCATTTT. Its protein product is CASSGTGVGNQPQHF.

This rearrangement joins TRBV6-1 to TRBJ1-2; D is unclear. CDR1 and CDR2 from the germline V gene are MNHNS and SASEGT. Trimming took off 2 bases at V and 7 bases at J, with 8 bases between the two ends. CDR3 length equals 12 residues. DNA for the CDR3: TGTGCCAGCAGTGAATGGATGGGTGGCTACACCTTC. Encoded protein: CASSEWMGGYTF.

The chain is built from TRBV28 and TRBJ1-6; D might be TRBD1 (5 bases). This CDR3 comprises 15 residues. CDR1 is MDHEN, CDR2 SYDVKM, per germline. Between the trimmed V and J ends, which lost 2 bases and 10 bases, there was a span of 15 bases. CDR3 residues: CASSLDPGLDSPLHF. In nucleotides, the CDR3 is TGTGCCAGCAGTTTAGACCCGGGGCTTGACTCACCCCTCCACTTT.

This clone has only one observation. The chain carries TRBV6-1 and TRBJ1-4; 7 nucleotides align to TRBD1. Germline V lookup: CDR1 MNHNS, CDR2 SASEGT. V lost 8 bases, J lost 8 bases, and 8 bases stayed unmatched. The CDR3 spans 13 residues. As DNA, the CDR3 is TGTGCCAGCCGATACAGGGGAGGGGAAAAACTGTTTTTT. It specifies CASRYRGGEKLFF.

A note on this clone: Other DNA sequences in this sample translate to the same CDR3. The chain links TRBV6-5 to TRBJ2-7; possibly TRBD1 or TRBD2 for D (5 bases each). The CDR3 loop spans 13 amino acids. Trimming removed 6 bases at V and 2 bases at J, with 11 bases between. Per germline, CDR1 MNHEY and CDR2 SVGAGI. The CDR3 protein is CASSPGTPYEQYF. The CDR3 bases are TGTGCCAGCAGCCCAGGGACCCCCTACGAGCAGTACTTC.

This clone has a single count. Written as DNA, the CDR3 is TGTGCCAGCAGCTTAGGTGCGGAGACCACCGGGGAGCTGTTTTTT. This encodes CASSLGAETTGELFF. The rearrangement uses TRBV7-6 and TRBJ2-2, with D hard to call. Trimming cost V 1 base and J 4 bases, with 10 bases left between them. The CDR3 contains 15 residues. The V gene's germline CDR1 is SGHVS and CDR2 FNYEAQ.

The chain is built from TRBV5-1 and TRBJ1-6; D is undetermined. The germline V gene encodes CDR1 SGHRS and CDR2 YFSETQ. The CDR3 totals 13 residues. V lost 0 bases, J lost 9 bases, and 7 bases lay in between. CDR3 residues: CASSLALGSPLHF. The CDR3 coding sequence is TGCGCCAGCAGCTTGGCCCTGGGTTCACCCCTCCACTTT. Based on the CDR3 plus reference TRBV5-1 and TRBJ1-6, the full variable domain is KAGVTQTPRYLIKTRGQQVTLSCSPISGHRSVSWYQQTPGQGLQFLFEYFSETQRNKGNFPGRFSGRQFSNSRSEMNVSTLELGDSALYLCASSLALGSPLHFGNGTRLTVT.

The chain recombines TRBV7-6 with TRBJ1-1; tentatively, D is TRBD1 (5 bases). Looked up from germline, CDR1 is SGHVS and CDR2 is FNYEAQ. Trimming cost V 5 bases and J 0 bases, with 19 bases left between them. The CDR3 is 17 residues long. The DNA of the CDR3 is TGTGCCAGCAGCCCCTCAGCGCCGGGGGATATGAACACTGAAGCTTTCTTT. Its translation: CASSPSAPGDMNTEAFF. Full variable domain (remainder filled in from reference TRBV7-6 and TRBJ1-1): GAGVSQSPRYKVTKRGQDVALRCDPISGHVSLYWYRQALGQGPEFLTYFNYEAQQDKSGLPNDRFSAERPEGSISTLTIQRTEQRDSAMYRCASSPSAPGDMNTEAFFGQGTRLTVV.

Regarding this clone: In the same sample, other DNA sequences code for this CDR3. The V and J genes are TRBV5-1 and TRBJ2-5, with 9 bases lining up with TRBD1. The germline CDR1 and CDR2 sequences are SGHRS and YFSETQ. There are 14 residues in the CDR3. Germline trimming cut 5 bases from V and 5 bases from J; bases unmatched to any gene: 7. CDR3: CASSFGQGKETQYF. CDR3 sequence (DNA): TGCGCCAGCAGTTTCGGACAGGGGAAGGAGACCCAGTACTTC.

This clone has only one observation. The sample holds other DNA sequences that translate to the same CDR3. This chain uses TRBV5-1 with TRBJ2-2, with 8 bases matching TRBD1. Trimming at V came to 0 bases and at J to 2 bases, leaving 3 bases not matched to a gene. CDR3 size: 16 residues. Germline V gene lookup returns CDR1 SGHRS and CDR2 YFSETQ. As DNA, the CDR3 is TGCGCCAGCAGCTTGGCCGGACAGGGAAACACCGGGGAGCTGTTTTTT. It specifies CASSLAGQGNTGELFF.

This clone is a singleton in its sample. The same CDR3 is also encoded by other DNA sequences in this sample. The chain employs TRBV6-5 and TRBJ2-7; D is unresolved. Trimming shortened V by 5 bases and J by 3 bases, and 5 bases separated the two germline ends. The germline V gene encodes CDR1 MNHEY and CDR2 SVGAGI. This CDR3 comprises 11 residues. CDR3 bases: TGTGCCAGCAGTGTGGGCTACGAGCAGTACTTC. Translating it yields CASSVGYEQYF.

As regards this clone: The same CDR3 can be traced to other DNA sequences in this sample. The chain combines TRBV18 with TRBJ2-5; D is undetermined. Germline V gene lookup returns CDR1 KGHSH and CDR2 LQKENI. Between the trimmed V and J ends, which lost 3 bases and 4 bases, there was a span of 9 bases. The CDR3 is 13 residues long. The CDR3 coding sequence is TGTGCCAGCTCACCCTCCGGTGCAGAGACCCAGTACTTC. Its protein product is CASSPSGAETQYF.

Here the CDR3 reads CASSESTVILGEAFF. CDR3 nucleotide sequence: TGTGCCAGCAGTGAATCGACAGTAATTCTTGGCGAAGCTTTCTTT. The chain couples TRBV25-1 to TRBJ1-1; D perhaps matches TRBD1 (5 bases). Germline CDR1 and CDR2: MGHDK and SYGVNS. Trimming took off 1 base at V and 8 bases at J, with 17 bases between the two ends. This CDR3 contains 15 residues.

The V and J genes are TRBV9 and TRBJ2-5, with TRBD2 identical over 11 bases. V gave up 1 base and J gave up 2 bases; unmatched junction bases: 4. The CDR3 length is 16 residues. Germline CDR1 SGDLS, CDR2 YYNGEE. CDR3 residues: CASSVSPSGGQETQYF. The CDR3 nucleotides read TGTGCCAGCAGCGTATCCCCTAGCGGGGGGCAAGAGACCCAGTACTTC. Full variable domain (missing parts from reference TRBV9 and TRBJ2-5): DSGVTQTPKHLITATGQRVTLRCSPRSGDLSVYWYQQSLDQGLQFLIQYYNGEERAKGNILERFSAQQFPDLHSELNLSSLELGDSALYFCASSVSPSGGQETQYFGPGTRLLVL.

This clone was counted once. The gene calls are TRBV6-1 and TRBJ2-5, with TRBD2 matching over 13 bases. Germline lookup yields CDR1 MNHNS and CDR2 SASEGT. The CDR3 runs to 16 residues. Trimming cost V 4 bases and J 5 bases; bases outside gene matches: 7. This CDR3 reads CASSGEKLAGGETQYF. The CDR3 DNA is TGTGCCAGCAGTGGAGAGAAACTAGCGGGGGGGGAGACCCAGTACTTC.

The rearrangement joins TRBV6-1 to TRBJ2-7; D perhaps matches TRBD1 (6 bases). Trimming stripped 10 bases from V and 2 bases from J, with 12 bases between. The CDR3 spans 12 residues. The germline gives CDR1 MNHNS, CDR2 SASEGT. CDR3 bases: TGTGCCACTCACAGGGTTCCCTACGAGCAGTACTTC. It specifies CATHRVPYEQYF.

The rearrangement joins TRBV10-3 to TRBJ1-2; 9 nucleotides align to TRBD1. V lost 2 bases, J lost 6 bases, and 4 bases stayed unmatched. The CDR3 loop spans 14 amino acids. From germline, CDR1 is ENHRY and CDR2 SYGVKD. As DNA, the CDR3 is TGTGCCATCAGTGAGCTTACAGGGGGCGATGGCTACACCTTC. It translates to CAISELTGGDGYTF.

The CDR3 DNA follows: TGTGCCATCAGTGCAACAGGGGGCAGCACTGAAGCTTTCTTT. This encodes CAISATGGSTEAFF. The J gene is TRBJ1-1, the V gene TRBV10-3, with 9 bases matching TRBD1. Germline lookup yields CDR1 ENHRY and CDR2 SYGVKD. The CDR3 totals 14 residues. The J segment lost 4 bases and the V segment lost 4 bases, leaving 4 bases of the junction unmatched.

This clone was seen a handful of times. V is TRBV29-1 and J is TRBJ1-1; 9 bases align to TRBD1. The CDR3 runs 13 residues. Germline assignment: CDR1 SQVTM and CDR2 ANQGSEA. The ends lost 5 bases at V and 3 bases at J; junction bases unmatched: 4. The CDR3 is CSVTRQGDTEAFF. In DNA, the CDR3 is TGCAGCGTTACCCGACAGGGGGACACTGAAGCTTTCTTT.

The count of this clone is one. The chain is built from TRBV6-1 and TRBJ1-3; TRBD1 is a possible D gene (6 bases). V was cut by 2 bases and J by 2 bases, with 16 bases left in between. CDR1 is MNHNS and CDR2 is SASEGT in the germline V gene. The CDR3 sequence is 17 residues long. The CDR3 protein is CASSEWAAGAAGNTIYF. CDR3 nucleotide sequence: TGTGCCAGCAGTGAATGGGCGGCGGGGGCTGCTGGAAACACCATATATTTT.

This sequence joins TRBV5-1 and TRBJ1-1; D ambiguous. The CDR3 contains 18 residues. Trimming took off 0 bases at V and 2 bases at J, with 20 bases between the two ends. CDR1 and CDR2 from the germline V gene are SGHRS and YFSETQ. The CDR3 DNA reads as TGCGCCAGCAGCTTGGCCACGTCAGGCGCCCTTGGAAACACTGAAGCTTTCTTT. Translated: CASSLATSGALGNTEAFF.

The rearrangement uses TRBV7-8 and TRBJ1-4; no firm D call. There are 14 residues in the CDR3. Germline loops: CDR1 SGHVS, CDR2 FQNEAQ. V lost 1 base and J 5 bases, leaving 8 bases between the germline ends. CDR3 nucleotide sequence: TGTGCCAGCAGCTTAGAGGAAGTCAATGAAAAACTGTTTTTT. This gives the protein CASSLEEVNEKLFF.

The chain employs TRBV7-9 and TRBJ1-5; 7 bases map to TRBD1. The V gene end was trimmed by 1 base and the J gene end by 6 bases; junction bases not matched to a gene: 3. This CDR3 has 14 residues. Germline lookup yields CDR1 SEHNR and CDR2 FQNEAQ (reference sequence). CDR3 nucleotide sequence: TGTGCCAGCAGCTTAGGTCAGGGGGTTCAGCCCCAGCATTTT. Residues: CASSLGQGVQPQHF.

The J gene is TRBJ2-5, the V gene TRBV5-1; D may be TRBD1 or TRBD2 (6 bases each). The CDR3 length is 14 residues. Trimming pared 4 bases from V and 5 bases from J, leaving 15 bases between. Germline V gene sequence: CDR1 SGHRS, CDR2 YFSETQ. Here the CDR3 reads CASSPTGAGETQYF. The CDR3 region has the DNA TGCGCCAGCAGCCCAACGGGGGCTGGGGAGACCCAGTACTTC. Full variable domain (remainder filled in from reference TRBV5-1 and TRBJ2-5): KAGVTQTPRYLIKTRGQQVTLSCSPISGHRSVSWYQQTPGQGLQFLFEYFSETQRNKGNFPGRFSGRQFSNSRSEMNVSTLELGDSALYLCASSPTGAGETQYFGPGTRLLVL.